This TCR beta chain stems from a study of shared clonotypes between healthy human individuals. V lost 4 bases and J lost 10; bases outside the gene matches: 2. This CDR3 has 13 residues. In germline, CDR1 is MDHEN, CDR2 SYDVKM. Of note for this clone: Its antigen is not identified.

Study-wide findings and caveats: For naive CD4 cells, roughly 4.6% of clonotypes were shared across a handful of donors. Clonotypes shared by all four donors outscored non-shared clonotypes in generation probability.

Only in-frame clones appear in the TCRdb table, and some are missing; sequencing was by immunoSEQ multiplex PCR. Of about 1 million clones listed, about 80% are singletons. The V gene is TRBV28, the J gene TRBJ1-4; 11 nucleotides agree with TRBD1. The origin of this receptor is a man younger than 35 in good health. The specimen sequenced was memory CD4+ T cells sorted from blood. Noted subset: CD45RA-negative fraction. The CDR3 DNA reads TGTGCCAGCAGTTCGGGACAGGGGGGAAAACTGTTTTTT. As protein: CASSSGQGGKLFF.